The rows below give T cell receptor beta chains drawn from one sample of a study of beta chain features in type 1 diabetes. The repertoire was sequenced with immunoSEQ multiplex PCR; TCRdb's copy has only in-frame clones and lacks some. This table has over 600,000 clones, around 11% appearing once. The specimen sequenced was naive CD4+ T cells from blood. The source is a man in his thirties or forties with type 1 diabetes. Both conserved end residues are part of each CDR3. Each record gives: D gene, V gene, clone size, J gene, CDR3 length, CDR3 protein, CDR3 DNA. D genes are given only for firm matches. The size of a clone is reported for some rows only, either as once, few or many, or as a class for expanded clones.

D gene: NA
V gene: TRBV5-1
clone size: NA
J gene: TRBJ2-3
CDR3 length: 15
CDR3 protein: CASSLSAVSTDTQYF
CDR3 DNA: TGCGCCAGCAGCTTGTCGGCTGTTAGCACAGATACGCAGTATTTT

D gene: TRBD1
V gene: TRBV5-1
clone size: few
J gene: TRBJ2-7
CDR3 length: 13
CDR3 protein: CASSLTGAYEQYF
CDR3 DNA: TGCGCCAGCAGCTTAACAGGGGCCTACGAGCAGTACTTC

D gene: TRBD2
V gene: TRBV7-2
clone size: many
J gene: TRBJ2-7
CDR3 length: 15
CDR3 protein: CASAPGLAFSYEQYF
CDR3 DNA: TGTGCCAGCGCCCCGGGACTAGCCTTCTCCTACGAGCAGTACTTC

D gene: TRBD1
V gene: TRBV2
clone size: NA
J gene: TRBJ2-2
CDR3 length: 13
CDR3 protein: CASNGQGHGELFF
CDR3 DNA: TGTGCCAGCAATGGACAGGGTCACGGGGAGCTGTTTTTT

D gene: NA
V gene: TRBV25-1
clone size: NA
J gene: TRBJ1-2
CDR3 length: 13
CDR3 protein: CASSVGKGYGYTF
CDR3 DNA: TGTGCCAGCAGTGTAGGCAAGGGTTATGGCTACACCTTC

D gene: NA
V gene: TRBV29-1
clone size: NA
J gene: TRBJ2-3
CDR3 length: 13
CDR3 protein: CSYWGEFTDTQYF
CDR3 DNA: TGCAGTTATTGGGGGGAGTTCACAGATACGCAGTATTTT

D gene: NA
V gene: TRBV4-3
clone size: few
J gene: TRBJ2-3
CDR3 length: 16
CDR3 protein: CASSQDRVTGADTQYF
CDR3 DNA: TGCGCCAGCAGCCAAGATAGGGTGACGGGGGCAGATACGCAGTATTTT

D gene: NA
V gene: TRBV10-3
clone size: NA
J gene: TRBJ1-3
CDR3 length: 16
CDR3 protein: CAISAGAGSSGNTIYF
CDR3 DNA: TGTGCCATCAGTGCAGGGGCCGGATCCTCTGGAAACACCATATATTTT

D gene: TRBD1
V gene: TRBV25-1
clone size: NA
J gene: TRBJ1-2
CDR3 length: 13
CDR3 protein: CASSEPGGGGYTF
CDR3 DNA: TGTGCCAGCAGTGAACCAGGGGGCGGTGGCTACACCTTC

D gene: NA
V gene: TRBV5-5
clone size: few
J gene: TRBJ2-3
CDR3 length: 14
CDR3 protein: CASSYTQGQDTQYF
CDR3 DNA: TGTGCCAGCAGCTACACCCAGGGACAAGATACGCAGTATTTT

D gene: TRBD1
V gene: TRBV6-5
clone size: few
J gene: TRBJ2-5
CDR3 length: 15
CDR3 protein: CASRLQGTGRETQYF
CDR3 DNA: TGTGCCAGCAGGCTACAGGGGACAGGCCGAGAGACCCAGTACTTC

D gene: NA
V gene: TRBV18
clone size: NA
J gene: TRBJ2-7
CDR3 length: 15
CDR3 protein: CASSPSTGPSYEQYF
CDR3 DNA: TGTGCCAGCTCACCTTCGACAGGACCCTCCTACGAGCAGTACTTC

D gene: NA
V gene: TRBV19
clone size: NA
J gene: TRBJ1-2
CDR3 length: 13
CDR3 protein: CASSPTANYGYTF
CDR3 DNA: TGTGCCAGTAGTCCGACAGCCAACTATGGCTACACCTTC